These 18 T cell receptor beta chains came from one sample sequenced in a study of T cell responses to AZD1222 COVID-19 vaccine. Repertoires were generated with immunoSEQ multiplex PCR, while TCRdb's copy carries only in-frame clones and drops some. The table lists around 200,000 clones, about 90% of them singletons. The material sequenced was peripheral blood, taken on day 0 of AZD1222 vaccination. The receptors were gathered from an adult in good health.

The rearrangement links TRBV9 to TRBJ1-6; a weak D match, TRBD1 (6 bases). The CDR3 covers 12 residues. Trimming left V 3 bases short and J 10 bases short, with 8 bases between. Germline CDR1 is SGDLS and CDR2 is YYNGEE. The CDR3 coding sequence is TGTGCCAGCAGCGCACAGGGATCACCCCTCCACTTT. Translating it yields CASSAQGSPLHF.

This clone appeared once. CDR3 protein: CASRLFTGDQPQHF. For the CDR3, the DNA is TGTGCCAGCAGACTCTTCACAGGGGACCAGCCCCAGCATTTT. The chain couples TRBV6-5 to TRBJ1-5, with 7 bases aligning to TRBD1. This CDR3 contains 14 residues. Trimming removed 6 bases from V and 7 bases from J; junction bases left unmatched: 9. The germline CDR1 and CDR2 sequences are MNHEY and SVGAGI.

The chain uses TRBV6-5 and TRBJ1-1; 9 positions agree with TRBD1. CDR3 size: 13 residues. The V gene end was trimmed by 6 bases and the J gene end by 5 bases; junction bases not matched to a gene: 4. CDR1 and CDR2 (germline): MNHEY, SVGAGI. The CDR3 DNA reads as TGTGCCAGCAGCACGACAGGGGGAACTGAAGCTTTCTTT. Amino acid sequence: CASSTTGGTEAFF.

This CDR3 is CASSITGTGYNEQFF. The CDR3 DNA reads as TGTGCCAGCAGTATCACCGGGACAGGTTACAATGAGCAGTTCTTC. This sequence joins TRBV2 and TRBJ2-1; 8 nucleotides match TRBD1. The CDR3 sequence is 15 residues long. Trimming at V came to 5 bases and at J to 4 bases, leaving 7 bases not matched to a gene. The V gene's germline CDR1 is SNHLY and CDR2 FYNNEI.

J is TRBJ2-1 and V is TRBV4-3; TRBD2 is a possible D gene (7 bases). V was clipped by 0 bases and J by 6 bases, with 9 bases between them. Per germline, CDR1 LGHNA and CDR2 YSLEER. The CDR3 has 14 residues. CDR3 DNA: TGCGCCAGCAGCCAAGAGGGGGGGGCCAATGAGCAGTTCTTC. It is translated as CASSQEGGANEQFF.

This sequence joins TRBV2 and TRBJ2-7; maybe TRBD2 (6 bases). Germline V gene lookup returns CDR1 SNHLY and CDR2 FYNNEI. This CDR3 is 18 amino acids long. V was trimmed by 1 base and J by 1 base, leaving 20 bases between them. DNA of the CDR3: TGTGCCAGCAGTGAAGAGGGAGGTCTTGCGGGGCGGTCCTACGAGCAGTACTTC. Translation gives CASSEEGGLAGRSYEQYF.

This chain connects TRBV9 to TRBJ1-3; tentative D call: TRBD1 (5 bases). CDR3 size: 15 residues. Trimming took off 0 bases at V and 4 bases at J, with 11 bases between the two ends. Germline V gives CDR1 SGDLS, CDR2 YYNGEE. The CDR3 bases are TGTGCCAGCAGCGTAGGGGAGGGGCCGGGAAACACCATATATTTT. This sequence encodes CASSVGEGPGNTIYF. The full variable domain, its missing parts supplied by reference TRBV9 and TRBJ1-3, is DSGVTQTPKHLITATGQRVTLRCSPRSGDLSVYWYQQSLDQGLQFLIQYYNGEERAKGNILERFSAQQFPDLHSELNLSSLELGDSALYFCASSVGEGPGNTIYFGEGSWLTVV.

This sequence joins TRBV7-9 and TRBJ1-5, with 11 positions matching TRBD1. After removal of 4 bases from V and 2 bases from J, the junction contained 7 bases not matched to a gene. Germline V gene lookup returns CDR1 SEHNR and CDR2 FQNEAQ (reference sequence). The CDR3 covers 17 residues. CDR3 bases: TGTGCCAGCAGCTCCCCCCAGGGACAGGGGGGCAATCAGCCCCAGCATTTT. Its protein product is CASSSPQGQGGNQPQHF.

This sequence joins TRBV4-1 and TRBJ1-1; no definite D call. The CDR3 sequence is 12 residues long. Germline V lookup: CDR1 MGHRA, CDR2 YSYEKL. The V end lost 5 bases, the J end lost 1 base, and 5 bases lay between the germline ends. This CDR3 reads CASSNSNTEAFF. The DNA for the CDR3 is TGCGCCAGCAGCAATTCGAACACTGAAGCTTTCTTT.

The rearrangement uses TRBV9 and TRBJ2-1; D is perhaps TRBD1 (7 bases). This CDR3 has 15 amino acids. V lost 4 bases to trimming and J lost 5 bases, with 16 bases between them. Germline V gives CDR1 SGDLS, CDR2 YYNGEE. The CDR3 DNA reads TGTGCCAGCAGCCCCGGGGGACAGCGGAACAATGAGCAGTTCTTC. It yields the protein CASSPGGQRNNEQFF.

This chain joins TRBV27 and TRBJ1-5; a weak D match, TRBD1 (6 bases). With 6 bases removed from V and 7 bases from J, the gap between germline ends came to 13 bases. Germline CDR1 MNHEY, CDR2 SMNVEV (reference sequence). The CDR3 sequence is 13 residues long. CDR3 sequence: CASSYQGRQPQHF. For the CDR3, the DNA is TGTGCCAGCAGCTATCAGGGGCGACAGCCCCAGCATTTT.

This chain joins TRBV4-1 and TRBJ2-7; D not certain. The CDR3 runs to 14 residues. Trimming removed 1 base at V and 5 bases at J, with 12 bases between. Germline CDR1 and CDR2: MGHRA and YSYEKL. CDR3 bases: TGCGCCAGCAGCCAAGCGACGGCTTCCCACGAGCAGTACTTC. Translating gives CASSQATASHEQYF.

Remarks on this clone: Other DNA sequences within the sample encode an identical CDR3. The chain links TRBV4-1 to TRBJ1-5, with 8 bases aligning to TRBD1. Germline CDR1 and CDR2: MGHRA and YSYEKL. V dropped 0 bases and J dropped 0; count of bases not matched to a gene: 10. This CDR3 comprises 19 residues. The chain's CDR3 is CASSQDRQGAVDSNQPQHF. For the CDR3, the DNA is TGCGCCAGCAGCCAAGATCGTCAGGGGGCGGTGGATAGCAATCAGCCCCAGCATTTT.

The V and J genes are TRBV4-1 and TRBJ2-7; D is perhaps TRBD1 (6 bases). This CDR3 is built from 13 residues. Germline loops: CDR1 MGHRA, CDR2 YSYEKL. The V end lost 2 bases, the J end lost 5 bases, and 10 bases lay between the germline ends. CDR3 bases: TGCGCCAGCAGCCAAACAGGGCCCCACGAGCAGTACTTC. It yields the protein CASSQTGPHEQYF.

This chain links TRBV9 with TRBJ1-2, with 9 positions matching TRBD1. Germline trimming cut 3 bases from V and 7 bases from J; bases unmatched to any gene: 10. This CDR3 region has 15 residues. The germline V gene has CDR1 SGDLS and CDR2 YYNGEE. CDR3 protein: CASSEDRDRAAGYTF. The CDR3 nucleotides read TGTGCCAGCAGCGAAGACCGGGACAGGGCGGCTGGCTACACCTTC.

This clone has a handful of counts. V usage is TRBV5-6 and J usage is TRBJ2-7, with D unclear. The V end was cut by 4 bases, the J end by 4 bases, with 12 bases between. In germline, CDR1 is SGHDT, CDR2 YYEEEE. The length of the CDR3 is 13 residues. Written as DNA, the CDR3 is TGTGCCAGCAGCAAAACGGACGGATACGAGCAGTACTTC. Amino acid sequence: CASSKTDGYEQYF.

The V call is TRBV15, the J call TRBJ2-3; 7 bases map to TRBD2. CDR3 length: 14 residues. The V and J ends lost 0 bases and 5 bases, in that order; junction bases with no gene match: 2. CDR1 LNHNV and CDR2 YYDKDF come from the germline V gene (reference sequence). This CDR3 reads CATSREGRVDTQYF. As DNA, the CDR3 is TGTGCCACCAGCAGAGAAGGGAGGGTAGATACGCAGTATTTT.

The rearrangement joins TRBV7-9 to TRBJ1-2; D perhaps matches TRBD1 (5 bases). Germline V gene lookup returns CDR1 SEHNR and CDR2 FQNEAQ (reference sequence). This CDR3 comprises 15 residues. The V end was cut by 0 bases, the J end by 7 bases, with 15 bases between. CDR3 residues: CASSLARRGYSGYTF. In DNA form, the CDR3 reads TGTGCCAGCAGCTTAGCGAGGCGGGGGTACTCTGGCTACACCTTC.